These 6 T cell receptor beta chains share one sample of origin, sequenced in a study of blood T cell repertoires in COVID-19. TCRdb's table, derived via immunoSEQ multiplex PCR, lists solely in-frame clones and lacks some. The sample includes about 150,000 clones, roughly 89% of them seen just once. Sequences were obtained from peripheral blood. These receptors all stem from a woman aged 45 to 65 with acute or convalescent COVID-19.

The chain has TRBV9 and TRBJ1-2, with D unresolved. V was cut by 4 bases and J by 4 bases, with 17 bases left in between. This CDR3 comprises 15 residues. The germline V gene has CDR1 SGDLS and CDR2 YYNGEE. The DNA for the CDR3 is TGTGCCAGCAGCCCGCAAGGGAGGGATAGCTATGGCTACACCTTC. Its protein is CASSPQGRDSYGYTF. Supplemented by reference TRBV9 and TRBJ1-2, the full variable domain reads DSGVTQTPKHLITATGQRVTLRCSPRSGDLSVYWYQQSLDQGLQFLIQYYNGEERAKGNILERFSAQQFPDLHSELNLSSLELGDSALYFCASSPQGRDSYGYTFGSGTRLTVV.

The J gene is TRBJ2-2, the V gene TRBV18, with 10 bases lining up with TRBD1. V gave up 2 bases and J gave up 3 bases; unmatched junction bases: 9. CDR3 length: 18 amino acids. CDR1 and CDR2 (germline): KGHSH, LQKENI. CDR3 nucleotide sequence: TGTGCCAGCTCACCAACGTTGGCCGGGACAGGGGACACCGGGGAGCTGTTTTTT. Its protein product is CASSPTLAGTGDTGELFF.

In DNA, the CDR3 is TGTGCCAGCAGTGGGGGGGCCAATGAAAAACTGTTTTTT. Protein product: CASSGGANEKLFF. This chain joins TRBV12-3 or TRBV12-4 and TRBJ1-4; a weak D match, TRBD1 (6 bases). The CDR3 has 13 amino acids. Between the trimmed V and J ends, which lost 5 bases and 5 bases, there was a span of 9 bases.

The V call is TRBV6-6, the J call TRBJ2-5; D is uncertain. Trimming stripped 2 bases from V and 1 base from J, with 5 bases between. This CDR3 is built from 13 residues. CDR1 and CDR2 from the germline V gene are MNHNY and SVGAGI (reference sequence). CDR3 sequence reads: CASSYSFQETQYF. CDR3 DNA sequence: TGTGCCAGCAGTTACAGCTTCCAAGAGACCCAGTACTTC.

The table lists this clone with a few counts. The chain recombines TRBV10-1 with TRBJ2-3; 7 bases fit TRBD1. This CDR3 has 17 residues. The J segment lost 0 bases and the V segment lost 3 bases, leaving 9 bases of the junction unmatched. Germline V gene sequence: CDR1 WNHNN, CDR2 SYGVQD (reference sequence). The DNA for the CDR3 is TGCGCCAGCAGTGACCTTTACAGGGGAGAAAGCACAGATACGCAGTATTTT. Residues: CASSDLYRGESTDTQYF.

This chain connects TRBV18 to TRBJ1-1; 8 positions agree with TRBD1. The CDR3 runs to 15 residues. CDR1 is KGHSH and CDR2 is LQKENI in the germline V gene. The J segment lost 1 base and the V segment lost 3 bases, leaving 4 bases of the junction unmatched. In DNA, the CDR3 is TGTGCCAGCTCACCCCGGACAGGGCAGAACACTGAAGCTTTCTTT. Its protein product is CASSPRTGQNTEAFF.